This TCR beta chain is drawn from a study of CD8 T cells in ankylosing spondylitis. Findings and caveats of the study: Disease-linked clones were CD8+ and relatively rare in peripheral blood.

TCRdb recomputed calls from the 5' RACE reads with MiXCR, one row per CDR3 protein. The table includes roughly 230,000 distinct CDR3 sequences, roughly a tenth detected once. Ten or more counts support this clonotype. Antigen unknown. Trimming removed 5 bases at V and 0 bases at J, with 10 bases between. This CDR3 comprises 14 residues. Per germline, CDR1 LNHDA and CDR2 SQIVND (reference sequence). The clonotype originates from a male donor with ankylosing spondylitis or in good health (not recorded which). This chain uses TRBV19 with TRBJ1-1; D not resolved. Sequenced input: blood, either unsorted or a sorted T cell fraction (not recorded which). CDR3: CASSFLGLNTEAFF. The CDR3 DNA reads as TGTGCCAGTAGTTTTTTGGGGTTGAACACTGAAGCTTTCTTT.